This note documents a single T cell receptor (beta chain) sequence. Method: immunoSEQ multiplex PCR; TCRdb's copy keeps in-frame clones and lacks some. The repertoire holds 90,000 or so clones, with under 90% as singletons. These data are taken from a study of glioma-infiltrating T cells after dendritic cell vaccination. Study-level background: Three intradermal dendritic cell vaccine injections were given every two weeks.

Germline CDR1 SGHRS, CDR2 YFSETQ. After removal of 1 base from V and 0 bases from J, the junction contained 7 bases not matched to a gene. The length of the CDR3 is 17 residues. The specimen was blood, collected before dendritic cell vaccination. This receptor was obtained from a human donor with glioblastoma. The rearrangement links TRBV5-1 to TRBJ2-1; 7 bases align to TRBD2. CDR3 nucleotides: TGCGCCAGCAGCTTGTGGGTGCGGGGGAGCTCCTACAATGAGCAGTTCTTC. It translates to CASSLWVRGSSYNEQFF.